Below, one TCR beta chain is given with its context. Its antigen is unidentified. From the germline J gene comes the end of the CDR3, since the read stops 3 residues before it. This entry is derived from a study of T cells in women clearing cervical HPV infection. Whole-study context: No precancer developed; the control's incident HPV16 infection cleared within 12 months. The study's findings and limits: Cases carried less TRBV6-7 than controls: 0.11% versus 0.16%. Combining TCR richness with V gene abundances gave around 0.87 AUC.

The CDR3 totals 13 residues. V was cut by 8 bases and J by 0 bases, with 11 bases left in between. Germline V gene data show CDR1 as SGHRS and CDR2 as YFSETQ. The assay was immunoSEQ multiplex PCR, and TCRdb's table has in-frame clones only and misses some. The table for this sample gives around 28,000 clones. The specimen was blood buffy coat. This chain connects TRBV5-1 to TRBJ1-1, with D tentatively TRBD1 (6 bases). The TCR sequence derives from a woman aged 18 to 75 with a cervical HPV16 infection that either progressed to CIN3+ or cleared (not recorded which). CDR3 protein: CASQQGLNTEAFF. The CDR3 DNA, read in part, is TGCGCCAGTCAACAGGGACTGAACACTGAA.